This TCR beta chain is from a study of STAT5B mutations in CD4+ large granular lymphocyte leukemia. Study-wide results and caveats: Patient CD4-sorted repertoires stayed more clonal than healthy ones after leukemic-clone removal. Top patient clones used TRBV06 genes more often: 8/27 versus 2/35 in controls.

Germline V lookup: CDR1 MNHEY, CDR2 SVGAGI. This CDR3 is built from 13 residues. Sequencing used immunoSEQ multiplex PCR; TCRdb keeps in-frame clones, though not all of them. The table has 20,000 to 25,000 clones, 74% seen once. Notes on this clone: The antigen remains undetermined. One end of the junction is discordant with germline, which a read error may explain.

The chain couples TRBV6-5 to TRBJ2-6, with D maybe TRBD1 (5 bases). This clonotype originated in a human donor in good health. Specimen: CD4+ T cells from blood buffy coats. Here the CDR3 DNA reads TGCGACCAAGGGGATTCTGGGGCCAACGTCCTGACTTTC. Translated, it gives CDQGDSGANVLTF.